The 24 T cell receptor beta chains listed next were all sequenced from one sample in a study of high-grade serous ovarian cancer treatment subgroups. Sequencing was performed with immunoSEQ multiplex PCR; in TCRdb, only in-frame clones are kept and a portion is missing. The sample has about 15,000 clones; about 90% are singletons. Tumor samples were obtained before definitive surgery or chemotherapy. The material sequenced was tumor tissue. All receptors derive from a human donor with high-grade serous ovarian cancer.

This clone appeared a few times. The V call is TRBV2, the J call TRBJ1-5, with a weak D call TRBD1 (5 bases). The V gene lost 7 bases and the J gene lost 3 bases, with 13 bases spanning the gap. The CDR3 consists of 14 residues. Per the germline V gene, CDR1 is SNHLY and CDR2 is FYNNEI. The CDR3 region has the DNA TGTGCCAGCACTATGACAGACGCCAATCAGCCCCAGCATTTT. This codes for CASTMTDANQPQHF.

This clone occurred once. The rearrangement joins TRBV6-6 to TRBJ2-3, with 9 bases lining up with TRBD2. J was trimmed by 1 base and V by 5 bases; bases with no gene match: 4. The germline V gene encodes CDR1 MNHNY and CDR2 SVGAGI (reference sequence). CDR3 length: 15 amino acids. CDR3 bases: TGTGCCAGCAGTCGGACTAGCGTCCGCACAGATACGCAGTATTTT. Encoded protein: CASSRTSVRTDTQYF.

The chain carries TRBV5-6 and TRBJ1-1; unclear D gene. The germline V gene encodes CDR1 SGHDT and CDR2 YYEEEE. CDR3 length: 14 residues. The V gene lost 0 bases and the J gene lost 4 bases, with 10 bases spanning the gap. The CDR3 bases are TGTGCCAGCAGCTTGGGTGGCAGGAGCACTGAAGCTTTCTTT. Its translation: CASSLGGRSTEAFF.

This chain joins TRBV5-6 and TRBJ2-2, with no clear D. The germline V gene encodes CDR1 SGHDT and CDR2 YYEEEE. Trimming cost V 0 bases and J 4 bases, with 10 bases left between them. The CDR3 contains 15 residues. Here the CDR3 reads CASSLVHYRTGELFF. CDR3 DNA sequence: TGTGCCAGCAGCTTGGTTCACTACCGCACCGGGGAGCTGTTTTTT.

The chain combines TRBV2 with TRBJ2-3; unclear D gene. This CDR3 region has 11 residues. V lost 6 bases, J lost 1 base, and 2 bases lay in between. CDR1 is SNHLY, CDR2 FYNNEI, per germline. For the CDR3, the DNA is TGTGCCAGCAGGGGCACAGATACGCAGTATTTT. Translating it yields CASRGTDTQYF.

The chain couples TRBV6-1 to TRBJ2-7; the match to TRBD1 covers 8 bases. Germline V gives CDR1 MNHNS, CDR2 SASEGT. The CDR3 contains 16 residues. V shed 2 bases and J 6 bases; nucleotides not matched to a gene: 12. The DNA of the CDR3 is TGTGCCAGCAGTGAAACTGACAGGGGAATAACTATCGAGCAGTACTTC. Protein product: CASSETDRGITIEQYF.

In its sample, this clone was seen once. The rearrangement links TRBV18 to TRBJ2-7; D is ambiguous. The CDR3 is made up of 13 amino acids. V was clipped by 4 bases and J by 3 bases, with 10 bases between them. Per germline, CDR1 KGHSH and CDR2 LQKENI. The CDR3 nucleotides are TGTGCCAGCTCACTAGAGCCCATCTACGAGCAGTACTTC. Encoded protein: CASSLEPIYEQYF.

CDR3 in amino acids: CASSPGAPSPYGYTF. CDR3 DNA sequence: TGCGCCAGCAGCCCCGGGGCCCCAAGCCCCTATGGCTACACCTTC. The genes are TRBV4-1 and TRBJ1-2; weak D call: TRBD1 (5 bases). CDR1 is MGHRA, CDR2 YSYEKL, per germline. Trimming removed 4 bases from V and 4 bases from J, with 16 bases in between. This CDR3 contains 15 residues.

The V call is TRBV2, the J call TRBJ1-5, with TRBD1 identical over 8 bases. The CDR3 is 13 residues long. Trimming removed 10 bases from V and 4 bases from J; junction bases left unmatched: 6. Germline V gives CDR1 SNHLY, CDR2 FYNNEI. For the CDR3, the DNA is TGTGCCAACGGACAGGGTTGGAATCAGCCCCAGCATTTT. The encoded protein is CANGQGWNQPQHF.

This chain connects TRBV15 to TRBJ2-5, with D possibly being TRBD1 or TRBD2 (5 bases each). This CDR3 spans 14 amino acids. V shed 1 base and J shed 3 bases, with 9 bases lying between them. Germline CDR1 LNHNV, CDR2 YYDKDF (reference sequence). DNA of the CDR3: TGTGCCACCAGCAGAGGCCTGGGGGAAGAGACCCAGTACTTC. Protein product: CATSRGLGEETQYF.

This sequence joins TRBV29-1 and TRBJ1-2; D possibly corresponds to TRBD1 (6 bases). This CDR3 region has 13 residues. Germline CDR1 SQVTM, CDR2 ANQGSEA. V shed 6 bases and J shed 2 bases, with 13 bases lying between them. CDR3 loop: CSVGGHLNYGYTF. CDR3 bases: TGCAGCGTCGGGGGACACTTAAACTATGGCTACACCTTC.

CDR3 residues: CASSLFTGTGADTQYF. The CDR3 nucleotides are TGTGCCAGCAGTTTGTTCACCGGGACAGGGGCAGATACGCAGTATTTT. The chain has TRBV28 and TRBJ2-3, with TRBD1 identical over 10 bases. CDR3 length: 16 residues. CDR1 and CDR2 from the germline V gene are MDHEN and SYDVKM. Germline trimming cut 3 bases from V and 4 bases from J; bases unmatched to any gene: 7. Looking up the rest from reference TRBV28 and TRBJ2-3 gives the full variable domain: DVKVTQSSRYLVKRTGEKVFLECVQDMDHENMFWYRQDPGLGLRLIYFSYDVKMKEKGDIPEGYSVSREKKERFSLILESASTNQTSMYLCASSLFTGTGADTQYFGPGTRLTVL.

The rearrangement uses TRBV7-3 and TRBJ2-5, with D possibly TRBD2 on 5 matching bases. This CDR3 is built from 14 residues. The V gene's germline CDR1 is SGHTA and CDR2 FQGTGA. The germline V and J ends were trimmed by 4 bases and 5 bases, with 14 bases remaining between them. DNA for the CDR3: TGTGCCAGCAGCTCTGGACTCCACGGGGAGACCCAGTACTTC. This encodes CASSSGLHGETQYF.

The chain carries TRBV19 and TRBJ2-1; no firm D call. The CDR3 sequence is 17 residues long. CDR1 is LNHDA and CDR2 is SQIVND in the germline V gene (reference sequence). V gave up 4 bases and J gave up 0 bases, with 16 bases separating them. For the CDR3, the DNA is TGTGCCAGTAGTAATCAGTGGAAGGATAGCTCCTACAATGAGCAGTTCTTC. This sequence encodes CASSNQWKDSSYNEQFF.

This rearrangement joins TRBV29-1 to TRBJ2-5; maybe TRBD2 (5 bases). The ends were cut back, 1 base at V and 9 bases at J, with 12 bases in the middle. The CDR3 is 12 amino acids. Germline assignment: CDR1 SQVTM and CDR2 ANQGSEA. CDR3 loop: CSVEVGSGAQYF. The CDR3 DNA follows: TGCAGCGTTGAAGTAGGGTCCGGGGCCCAGTACTTC.

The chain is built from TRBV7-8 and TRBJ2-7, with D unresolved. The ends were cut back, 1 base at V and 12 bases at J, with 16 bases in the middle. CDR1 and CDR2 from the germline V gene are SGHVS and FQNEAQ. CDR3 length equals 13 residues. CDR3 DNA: TGTGCCAGCAGCTTAGTAGGGCCGGAGAGAGGGTACTTC. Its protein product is CASSLVGPERGYF.

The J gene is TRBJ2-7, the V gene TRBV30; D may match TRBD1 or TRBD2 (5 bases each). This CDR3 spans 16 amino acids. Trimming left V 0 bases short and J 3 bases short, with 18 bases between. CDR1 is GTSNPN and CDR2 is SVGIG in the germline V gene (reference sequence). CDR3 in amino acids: CAWSVSYGGLIYEQYF. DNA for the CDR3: TGTGCCTGGAGTGTAAGTTATGGGGGATTGATCTACGAGCAGTACTTC.

The CDR3 nucleotides are TGTGCCAGCAGCCAGACTAGCGGGGGGAACAATGAGCAGTTCTTC. This gives the protein CASSQTSGGNNEQFF. The V call is TRBV11-2, the J call TRBJ2-1; 13 bases match TRBD2. With V trimmed by 5 bases and J by 5 bases, 3 bases remained unmatched. The CDR3 sequence is 15 residues long. Germline V CDR1 and CDR2: SGHAT, FQNNGV.

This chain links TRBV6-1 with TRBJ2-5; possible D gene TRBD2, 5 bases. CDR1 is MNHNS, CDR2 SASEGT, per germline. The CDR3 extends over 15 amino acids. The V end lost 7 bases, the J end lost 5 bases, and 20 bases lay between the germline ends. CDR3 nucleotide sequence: TGTGCCAGCACTCCAGCTGGACTCACTCGGGAGACCCAGTACTTC. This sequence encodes CASTPAGLTRETQYF.

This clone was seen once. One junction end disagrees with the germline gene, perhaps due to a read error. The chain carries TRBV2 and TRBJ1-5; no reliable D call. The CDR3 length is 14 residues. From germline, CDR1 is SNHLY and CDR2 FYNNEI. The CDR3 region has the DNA TGTGCCAGCCGTGAGGGCAGAACCAATCAGCCCCAGCATTTT. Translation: CASREGRTNQPQHF.

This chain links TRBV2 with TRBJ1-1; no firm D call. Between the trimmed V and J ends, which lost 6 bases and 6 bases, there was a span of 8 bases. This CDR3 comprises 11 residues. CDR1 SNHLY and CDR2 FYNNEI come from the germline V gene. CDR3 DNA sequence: TGTGCCAGCAGACAAGGGCCTGAAGCTTTCTTT. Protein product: CASRQGPEAFF.

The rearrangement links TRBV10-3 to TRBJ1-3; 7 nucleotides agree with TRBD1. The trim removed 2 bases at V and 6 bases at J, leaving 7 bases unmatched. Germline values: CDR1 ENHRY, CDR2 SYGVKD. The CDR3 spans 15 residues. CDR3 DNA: TGTGCCATCAGTGAGACAGGGGAACGGGAAAACACCATATATTTT. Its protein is CAISETGERENTIYF.

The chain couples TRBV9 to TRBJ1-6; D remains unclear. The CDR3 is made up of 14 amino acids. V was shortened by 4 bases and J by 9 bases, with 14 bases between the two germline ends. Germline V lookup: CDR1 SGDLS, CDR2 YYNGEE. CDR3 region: CASSLSPGPSPLHF. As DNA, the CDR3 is TGTGCCAGCAGCCTCTCCCCGGGTCCTTCACCCCTCCACTTT.

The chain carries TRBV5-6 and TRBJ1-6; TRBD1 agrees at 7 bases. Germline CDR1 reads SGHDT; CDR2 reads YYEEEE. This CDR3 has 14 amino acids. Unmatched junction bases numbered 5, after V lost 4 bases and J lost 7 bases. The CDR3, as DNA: TGTGCCAGCAGCCGGACAGGTGCCAATTCACCCCTCCACTTT. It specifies CASSRTGANSPLHF.